This T cell receptor (beta chain) was sequenced during a study of blood T cell repertoires in COVID-19. Study context: Samples representing acute and convalescent COVID-19 were sourced from the United States, Italy and Spain. Sample material is recorded as cDNA or gDNA derived from T cells, B-cell-depleted T cells, or PBMCs.

How the authors handled the data: Reference gene primer amplification gave estimated nucleated cell counts. Data came from immunoSEQ multiplex PCR; TCRdb stores just in-frame clones and leaves some out. V, J and clone size are taken as reported in that table, and D and trimming were inferred from the DNA itself. The sample yields about 98,000 clones, around nine tenths seen once. The V gene's germline CDR1 is KGHSH and CDR2 LQKENI. CDR3 length: 13 residues. V was pared by 7 bases and J by 7 bases, with 14 bases between. The sample was peripheral blood. The sequence was obtained from a man between 50 and 59 years old with acute or convalescent COVID-19. The rearrangement joins TRBV18 to TRBJ1-3; D gene uncertain. The CDR3 DNA sequence: TGTGCCAGCTTCACACGCCCAGGCAACACCATATATTTT. Translated, it gives CASFTRPGNTIYF.